The 17 T cell receptor beta chains in this list originate from one sample, sequenced in a study of shared T cell receptors in the human thymus. The table came from immunoSEQ multiplex PCR; TCRdb's copy has only in-frame clones and leaves some out. The data contain approximately 400,000 clones, more than 85% of them singletons. The sample consisted of thymocytes. The receptor source for this set is a human donor.

This clone appeared a single time. The V and J genes are TRBV28 and TRBJ1-2; TRBD1 is a possible D gene (6 bases). The V end lost 8 bases, the J end lost 3 bases, and 10 bases lay between the germline ends. This CDR3 has 12 amino acids. Germline loops: CDR1 MDHEN, CDR2 SYDVKM. The CDR3 DNA reads as TGTGCCAGCCGGGGGCTGGACTATGGCTACACCTTC. It encodes CASRGLDYGYTF.

The genes are TRBV9 and TRBJ2-7; D may be TRBD2 (5 bases). The CDR3 consists of 15 residues. The ends were cut back, 0 bases at V and 4 bases at J, with 14 bases in the middle. Germline V gives CDR1 SGDLS, CDR2 YYNGEE. The CDR3 loop reads CASSVGRGRLYEQYF. The CDR3 nucleotides read TGTGCCAGCAGCGTAGGGCGTGGGAGACTTTACGAGCAGTACTTC.

A single count supports this clone. The chain employs TRBV19 and TRBJ2-1; D tentatively fits TRBD1 or TRBD2 (5 bases each). The ends were cut back, 5 bases at V and 11 bases at J, with 22 bases in the middle. Germline loops: CDR1 LNHDA, CDR2 SQIVND (reference sequence). This CDR3 is built from 15 residues. The CDR3 protein is CASSPREGAGKKQFF. The DNA for the CDR3 is TGTGCCAGTAGTCCCCGGGAAGGGGCAGGCAAGAAGCAGTTCTTC.

The J gene is TRBJ1-5, the V gene TRBV28, with 12 nucleotides matching TRBD1. Losses at the gene ends were 6 bases for V and 2 bases for J; bases not matched to a gene: 11. The CDR3 totals 18 residues. The germline CDR1 and CDR2 sequences are MDHEN and SYDVKM. This CDR3 reads CASSLSQGQGACNQPQHF. CDR3 nucleotides: TGTGCCAGCAGCCTTAGTCAGGGACAGGGGGCTTGCAATCAGCCCCAGCATTTT.

This clone was observed a handful of times. V is TRBV28 and J is TRBJ1-2, with D unclear. Trimming removed 11 bases at V and 8 bases at J, with 18 bases between. The CDR3 contains 12 residues. The germline V gene encodes CDR1 MDHEN and CDR2 SYDVKM. CDR3 amino acids: CAEKGLTEGYTF. The DNA for the CDR3 is TGTGCCGAAAAGGGCCTCACGGAGGGCTACACCTTC.

V gene TRBV5-1 combines with J gene TRBJ1-1; the D is unclear. CDR3 length: 16 amino acids. Looked up from germline, CDR1 is SGHRS and CDR2 is YFSETQ. V was clipped by 4 bases and J by 2 bases, with 18 bases between them. The CDR3 loop is CASSPGEPPVNTEAFF. The CDR3 bases are TGCGCCAGCAGCCCGGGTGAACCGCCAGTTAACACTGAAGCTTTCTTT.

This chain uses TRBV9 with TRBJ1-3; TRBD1 is a possible D gene (6 bases). In germline, CDR1 is SGDLS, CDR2 YYNGEE. The CDR3 extends over 17 amino acids. Trimming removed 3 bases at V and 1 base at J, with 17 bases between. The CDR3 reads CASSEGGRGPSGNTIYF. DNA of the CDR3: TGTGCCAGCAGCGAGGGGGGCAGGGGACCGTCTGGAAACACCATATATTTT. Using reference TRBV9 and TRBJ1-3 for the parts outside the CDR3, the full variable domain is DSGVTQTPKHLITATGQRVTLRCSPRSGDLSVYWYQQSLDQGLQFLIQYYNGEERAKGNILERFSAQQFPDLHSELNLSSLELGDSALYFCASSEGGRGPSGNTIYFGEGSWLTVV.

The J gene is TRBJ2-7, the V gene TRBV15; 9 positions match TRBD2. The germline CDR1 and CDR2 sequences are LNHNV and YYDKDF (reference sequence). V gave up 5 bases and J gave up 5 bases; unmatched junction bases: 4. The CDR3 covers 13 residues. CDR3 in DNA: TGTGCCACCAGCGCGGGAGGGCCCCACGAGCAGTACTTC. Its translation is CATSAGGPHEQYF.

The V call is TRBV10-3, the J call TRBJ2-3; possible D gene TRBD1, 5 bases. CDR1 and CDR2 (germline): ENHRY, SYGVKD. The V gene lost 10 bases and the J gene lost 1 base, with 12 bases spanning the gap. CDR3 length equals 13 residues. The chain's CDR3 is CATAKQGTDTQYF. CDR3 DNA sequence: TGTGCCACCGCTAAACAGGGCACAGATACGCAGTATTTT.

The chain has TRBV5-8 and TRBJ2-7; 7 positions agree with TRBD2. Germline CDR1 reads SGHTS; CDR2 reads YDEGEE. After removal of 2 bases from V and 0 bases from J, the junction contained 8 bases not matched to a gene. The CDR3 sequence is 16 residues long. Here the CDR3 reads CASSLIYGRSSYEQYF. CDR3 coding DNA: TGTGCCAGCAGCTTAATATACGGGAGGAGCTCCTACGAGCAGTACTTC.

The chain couples TRBV7-2 to TRBJ2-3; D is possibly TRBD2 (5 bases). There are 16 residues in the CDR3. V was cut by 4 bases and J by 5 bases, with 19 bases left in between. Germline loops: CDR1 SGHTA, CDR2 FQGNSA. CDR3 region: CASSYEPGISGDTQYF. In nucleotides, the CDR3 is TGTGCCAGCAGCTATGAGCCGGGAATAAGTGGAGATACGCAGTATTTT.

This rearrangement joins TRBV18 to TRBJ2-1; 8 nucleotides align to TRBD1. V trimming: 8 bases; J trimming: 1 base; junction bases outside the gene matches: 10. Germline V CDR1 and CDR2: KGHSH, LQKENI. This CDR3 region has 16 residues. As DNA, the CDR3 is TGTGCCAGCGACCCCAACAGGGGGAATTCCTACAATGAGCAGTTCTTC. Translating gives CASDPNRGNSYNEQFF.

The chain uses TRBV29-1 and TRBJ2-7; perhaps TRBD1 as D (5 bases). The CDR3 is 13 amino acids. Deletions cut 4 bases from V and 0 bases from J, with 10 bases between. Looked up from germline, CDR1 is SQVTM and CDR2 is ANQGSEA. The CDR3 nucleotides are TGCAGCGTTGTACAGGAGCTCTCCTACGAGCAGTACTTC. Protein product: CSVVQELSYEQYF.

The table lists this clone with a count of one. The V gene is TRBV28, the J gene TRBJ2-1, with a weak D call TRBD1 (6 bases). The CDR3 loop spans 16 amino acids. Trimming shortened V by 5 bases and J by 7 bases, and 21 bases separated the two germline ends. The germline gives CDR1 MDHEN, CDR2 SYDVKM. DNA of the CDR3: TGTGCCAGCAGTCACCTGACAGTGGGGGCTAGGAATGAGCAGTTCTTC. Translating gives CASSHLTVGARNEQFF.

The V and J genes are TRBV28 and TRBJ1-5; D gene ambiguous. This CDR3 contains 12 residues. Trimming shortened V by 10 bases and J by 3 bases, and 10 bases separated the two germline ends. Per germline, CDR1 MDHEN and CDR2 SYDVKM. Written as DNA, the CDR3 is TGTGCCACCCTCAATCTCAATCAGCCCCAGCATTTT. Encoded protein: CATLNLNQPQHF.

The table lists this clone with a count of one. The J gene is TRBJ2-1, the V gene TRBV9; 15 bases are a match to TRBD2. This CDR3 has 19 residues. Germline V gene lookup returns CDR1 SGDLS and CDR2 YYNGEE. Germline trimming cut 3 bases from V and 6 bases from J; bases unmatched to any gene: 13. CDR3 region: CASSATSWTSGRGFNEQFF. CDR3 in DNA: TGTGCCAGCAGCGCCACCTCGTGGACTAGCGGGAGGGGGTTCAATGAGCAGTTCTTC.

This clone was counted once. The chain combines TRBV28 with TRBJ2-1, with 8 nucleotides matching TRBD1. Germline CDR1 is MDHEN and CDR2 is SYDVKM. Losses at the gene ends were 2 bases for V and 5 bases for J; bases not matched to a gene: 26. The CDR3 length is 22 residues. CDR3 bases: TGTGCCAGCAGTTTAGGGGTCTATGGTCAGGAGTCTATGACAGGGGCCAACAATGAGCAGTTCTTC. This translates into CASSLGVYGQESMTGANNEQFF.